This entry features one T cell receptor beta chain sequence. The sample comes from a study of blood T cell repertoires in COVID-19. The CDR3 extends over 15 amino acids. Germline loops: CDR1 LNHDA, CDR2 SQIVND (reference sequence). The V gene lost 5 bases and the J gene lost 1 base, with 14 bases spanning the gap. Assay used: immunoSEQ multiplex PCR; TCRdb lists only in-frame clones, some missing. The table shows a few hundred thousand clones, with roughly 90% occurring only once. In terms of age and location, participants ranged from about 18 to 89 years and lived in 24 US areas. The sample consisted of PBMCs or T cells enriched from blood (not recorded which). This receptor was identified in a young woman with acute COVID-19. J is TRBJ1-1 and V is TRBV19, with D unclear. The CDR3 DNA is TGTGCCAGTAGTCTAAGGCGGGAGTCGAACACTGAAGCTTTCTTT. Translation: CASSLRRESNTEAFF.